Following are 28 T cell receptor beta chains from one sample sequenced in a study of blood T cells in healthy people across ages. Then a second PCR, running roughly 7 to 11 cycles, was carried out with a sample-barcoded 5' primer and a J-beta primer mix. TCRdb reprocessed the 5' RACE reads via MiXCR and lists one record per CDR3 protein. This table has approximately 600,000 distinct CDR3 sequences, approximately 50% appearing once. The source material was blood. Receptor source: a man aged 60 to 69 in good health.

The chain employs TRBV15 and TRBJ2-3; 7 nucleotides align to TRBD2. The V and J ends lost 2 bases and 0 bases, in that order; junction bases with no gene match: 5. The germline V gene encodes CDR1 LNHNV and CDR2 YYDKDF (reference sequence). This CDR3 contains 16 residues. CDR3 sequence (DNA): TGTGCCACCAGCAGAAATGCCGGGGGGAGCACAGATACGCAGTATTTT. Translating gives CATSRNAGGSTDTQYF.

The gene calls are TRBV4-1 and TRBJ1-5; D gene ambiguous. The V gene's germline CDR1 is MGHRA and CDR2 YSYEKL. The CDR3 contains 14 residues. Trimming removed 0 bases from V and 5 bases from J, with 8 bases in between. The CDR3: CASSQELGYQPQHF. CDR3 nucleotides: TGCGCCAGCAGCCAAGAGTTAGGGTATCAGCCCCAGCATTTT.

This clonotype turned up a few times. This rearrangement joins TRBV4-2 to TRBJ2-1; weak D call: TRBD1 (5 bases). The germline V gene encodes CDR1 LGHNA and CDR2 YNFKEQ. V lost 0 bases and J lost 10, with 10 bases in between. The CDR3 loop spans 13 amino acids. The CDR3 loop is CASSQDRGREQFF. The CDR3 DNA sequence: TGTGCCAGCAGCCAAGATAGGGGCAGGGAGCAGTTCTTC.

This clonotype was seen only a few times. The CDR3 coding sequence is TGCGCCAGCAGCTATACTAGCGGGGGAACCTACAATGAGCAGTTCTTC. Translated: CASSYTSGGTYNEQFF. The chain combines TRBV5-1 with TRBJ2-1; 11 bases are shared with TRBD2. Germline V CDR1 and CDR2: SGHRS, YFSETQ. J lost 2 bases, V lost 3 bases, and 4 bases had no gene match. This CDR3 contains 16 residues.

J is TRBJ1-2 and V is TRBV28, with a tentative D call TRBD1 (6 bases). Germline V gene data show CDR1 as MDHEN and CDR2 as SYDVKM. V was shortened by 2 bases and J by 4 bases, with 17 bases between the two germline ends. This CDR3 spans 16 amino acids. The chain's CDR3 is CASSLPQGSTSYGYTF. The CDR3 DNA reads TGTGCCAGCAGTTTACCACAGGGCTCCACGAGCTATGGCTACACCTTC.

The rearrangement uses TRBV7-2 and TRBJ2-7; tentatively, D is TRBD1 or TRBD2 (5 bases each). CDR1 SGHTA and CDR2 FQGNSA come from the germline V gene. V was shortened by 1 base and J by 6 bases, with 13 bases between the two germline ends. The CDR3 has 14 residues. CDR3 sequence: CASSLVVGAGEQYF. The CDR3 coding sequence is TGTGCCAGCAGCTTAGTTGTAGGGGCGGGCGAGCAGTACTTC.

The chain links TRBV28 to TRBJ2-3; 9 positions agree with TRBD2. The V gene end was trimmed by 4 bases and the J gene end by 4 bases; junction bases not matched to a gene: 9. The CDR3 loop spans 16 amino acids. The germline V gene has CDR1 MDHEN and CDR2 SYDVKM. CDR3 region: CASSSRRGGRADTQYF. CDR3 nucleotide sequence: TGTGCCAGCAGTTCCCGGCGGGGGGGCAGGGCAGATACGCAGTATTTT.

The V gene is TRBV5-1, the J gene TRBJ2-3; 7 nucleotides line up with TRBD2. The germline V gene has CDR1 SGHRS and CDR2 YFSETQ. CDR3 length equals 16 residues. The V gene end was trimmed by 4 bases and the J gene end by 6 bases; junction bases not matched to a gene: 14. The CDR3 DNA follows: TGCGCCAGCAGCCCCGGGGGGAGCAAGCAAACGGATACGCAGTATTTT. It codes for CASSPGGSKQTDTQYF.

The genes are TRBV20-1 and TRBJ2-5, with a tentative D call TRBD1 (5 bases). V was trimmed by 6 bases and J by 2 bases, leaving 16 bases between them. There are 14 residues in the CDR3. Germline CDR1 reads DFQATT; CDR2 reads SNEGSKA (reference sequence). CDR3 sequence (DNA): TGCAGTGCCCAGAGGCCTCAGGGACAAGAGACCCAGTACTTC. This codes for CSAQRPQGQETQYF.

This clonotype has only a few counts. V usage is TRBV20-1 and J usage is TRBJ2-5; D not certain. Germline-derived CDR1 and CDR2 are DFQATT and SNEGSKA (reference sequence). Trimming removed 2 bases from V and 2 bases from J, with 6 bases in between. The length of the CDR3 is 12 residues. The CDR3 DNA follows: TGCAGTGCTAGACTGGCACAAGAGACCCAGTACTTC. Its translation is CSARLAQETQYF.

In the case of this clonotype: A junction end diverges from the germline sequence, so it may reflect a read error. The chain uses TRBV10-3 and TRBJ2-7; D is perhaps TRBD2 (5 bases). This CDR3 is 15 amino acids long. The germline CDR1 and CDR2 sequences are ENHRY and SYGVKD. The CDR3 loop reads CAISEYRELSYKQYF. Written as DNA, the CDR3 is TGTGCCATCAGTGAATATAGGGAGCTCTCCTACAAGCAGTACTTC.

This clonotype has a handful of counts. In nucleotides, the CDR3 is TGTGCCAGCAGCCCTAGCGGGGTAAAAGAGACCCAGTACTTC. Translating gives CASSPSGVKETQYF. The chain is built from TRBV7-2 and TRBJ2-5; the match to TRBD2 covers 9 bases. CDR3 length: 14 amino acids. J gave up 3 bases and V 5 bases, and 4 bases lay outside the gene matches. CDR1 SGHTA and CDR2 FQGNSA come from the germline V gene. Looking up the rest from reference TRBV7-2 and TRBJ2-5 gives the full variable domain: GAGVSQSPSNKVTEKGKDVELRCDPISGHTALYWYRQSLGQGLEFLIYFQGNSAPDKSGLPSDRFSAERTGGSVSTLTIQRTQQEDSAVYLCASSPSGVKETQYFGPGTRLLVL.

In this sample, this clonotype turned up many times. This chain's CDR3 is CSVEGDLAGETQYF. CDR3 in DNA: TGCAGCGTTGAAGGGGACTTGGCGGGGGAGACCCAGTACTTC. This chain connects TRBV29-1 to TRBJ2-5; the D gene is possibly TRBD2 (6 bases). Trimming pared 1 base from V and 5 bases from J, leaving 14 bases between. CDR1 and CDR2 from the germline V gene are SQVTM and ANQGSEA. This CDR3 has 14 residues.

The chain has TRBV20-1 and TRBJ2-1; 15 nucleotides match TRBD2. The germline V gene has CDR1 DFQATT and CDR2 SNEGSKA (reference sequence). The junction had 11 bases not matched to a gene; V was cut back by 0 bases and J by 5 bases. CDR3 size: 19 residues. CDR3 in amino acids: CSARDLGLAGGRYHNEQFF. CDR3 DNA: TGCAGTGCTAGAGATCTGGGACTAGCGGGGGGTCGTTACCACAATGAGCAGTTCTTC.

The chain is built from TRBV7-9 and TRBJ2-1, with 8 bases aligning to TRBD2. V dropped 6 bases and J dropped 6; count of bases not matched to a gene: 7. Germline V gene lookup returns CDR1 SEHNR and CDR2 FQNEAQ (reference sequence). The CDR3 has 14 residues. As DNA, the CDR3 is TGTGCCAGCAGACCAGGACTAGCCCCCAATGAGCAGTTCTTC. It translates to CASRPGLAPNEQFF.

The chain recombines TRBV28 with TRBJ1-6; 7 bases agree with TRBD1. J gave up 1 base and V 8 bases, and 8 bases lay outside the gene matches. The V gene's germline CDR1 is MDHEN and CDR2 SYDVKM. This CDR3 has 16 amino acids. The CDR3 sequence is CASRAQGESYNSPLHF. CDR3 bases: TGTGCCAGCCGTGCCCAGGGGGAGTCCTATAATTCACCCCTCCACTTT.

This chain joins TRBV5-1 and TRBJ2-6; D not certain. V was pared by 4 bases and J by 0 bases, with 11 bases between. Per the germline V gene, CDR1 is SGHRS and CDR2 is YFSETQ. CDR3 size: 16 residues. The CDR3 DNA reads as TGCGCCAGCAGCATAGGGCCTAGCTCTGGGGCCAACGTCCTGACTTTC. Translating gives CASSIGPSSGANVLTF.

The chain is built from TRBV3-1 and TRBJ2-3; D is possibly TRBD1 (6 bases). The V gene's germline CDR1 is LGHDT and CDR2 YNNKEL (reference sequence). This CDR3 comprises 14 residues. V lost 5 bases and J 2 bases, leaving 11 bases between the germline ends. CDR3: CASSVGQHTDTQYF. The CDR3 DNA sequence: TGTGCCAGCAGCGTCGGACAGCACACAGATACGCAGTATTTT.

This rearrangement joins TRBV6-5 to TRBJ1-2; a possible D gene is TRBD1 (5 bases). Germline CDR1 and CDR2: MNHEY and SVGAGI. This CDR3 has 11 residues. Trimming removed 6 bases at V and 8 bases at J, with 10 bases between. CDR3 residues: CASRSGFGYTF. CDR3 bases: TGTGCCAGCAGGTCAGGGTTCGGCTACACCTTC.

A few counts support this clonotype. CDR3 coding DNA: TGTGCCAGCAGTCCGGGACTAGCGTATTACGAGCAGTACTTC. This translates into CASSPGLAYYEQYF. This rearrangement joins TRBV6-1 to TRBJ2-7; the match to TRBD2 covers 10 bases. Germline values: CDR1 MNHNS, CDR2 SASEGT. The CDR3 has 14 amino acids. The V and J ends lost 5 bases and 4 bases, in that order; junction bases with no gene match: 5.

The rearrangement links TRBV18 to TRBJ1-6; 8 bases are a match to TRBD1. The CDR3 has 14 residues. CDR1 and CDR2 (germline): KGHSH, LQKENI. Germline trimming cut 8 bases from V and 5 bases from J; bases unmatched to any gene: 5. CDR3 amino acids: CASADRVNNSPLHF. In DNA form, the CDR3 reads TGTGCCAGCGCGGACAGGGTTAATAATTCACCCCTCCACTTT.

The chain has TRBV29-1 and TRBJ2-1, with TRBD1 matching 8 bases. From germline, CDR1 is SQVTM and CDR2 ANQGSEA. Trimming removed 0 bases from V and 5 bases from J; junction bases left unmatched: 3. This CDR3 contains 14 residues. CDR3 nucleotides: TGCAGCGTTGAAGACAGGGGGCTGAACAATGAGCAGTTCTTC. Protein: CSVEDRGLNNEQFF.

Concerning this clonotype itself: A much larger clone lies one base from this, so it may be a read error. The chain joins TRBV20-1 to TRBJ2-1, with no clear D. V gave up 6 bases and J gave up 6 bases, with 18 bases separating them. There are 14 residues in the CDR3. The V gene's germline CDR1 is DFQATT and CDR2 SNEGSKA (reference sequence). The CDR3 nucleotides are TGCAGTGCCCCGACGGACCTCGGAGTCAATGAGCAGTTCTTC. This translates into CSAPTDLGVNEQFF.

This clonotype turned up a few times. The genes are TRBV6-2 or TRBV6-3 and TRBJ2-1; the match to TRBD2 covers 8 bases. This CDR3 spans 15 amino acids. Per germline, CDR1 MNHEY and CDR2 SVGEGT. Unmatched junction bases numbered 12, after V lost 9 bases and J lost 5 bases. The CDR3 coding sequence is TGTGCCAGTAGTCAAACTGGCGGGGGGAACAATGAGCAGTTCTTC. Its protein product is CASSQTGGGNNEQFF.

The genes are TRBV10-3 and TRBJ2-1; either TRBD1 or TRBD2 may supply D (6 bases each). Germline loops: CDR1 ENHRY, CDR2 SYGVKD. Trimming took 4 bases from V and 12 from J, leaving 22 bases between them. CDR3 length equals 15 residues. The CDR3 sequence: CAISGGAGEPRGQFF. The CDR3 DNA follows: TGTGCCATCAGTGGGGGGGCTGGCGAACCACGGGGGCAGTTCTTC.

This sequence joins TRBV7-9 and TRBJ2-3, with D hard to call. The CDR3 sequence is 15 residues long. Germline V gene data show CDR1 as SEHNR and CDR2 as FQNEAQ (reference sequence). Trimming took 2 bases from V and 2 from J, leaving 11 bases between them. The CDR3 DNA is TGTGCCAGCAGCTTAATCGGCCAGCCCACAGATACGCAGTATTTT. Encoded protein: CASSLIGQPTDTQYF.

This clonotype was detected a few times. Just one base apart from a much larger clone, this may be a read error. This chain uses TRBV3-1 with TRBJ1-1, with no clear D. Trimming stripped 3 bases from V and 3 bases from J, with 11 bases between. This CDR3 is 14 amino acids long. The germline CDR1 and CDR2 sequences are LGHDT and YNNKEL (reference sequence). CDR3 sequence (DNA): TGTGCCAGCAGCCACAGTGCCCGGGACACTGAAGCTTTCTTT. Its protein is CASSHSARDTEAFF. The variable domain in full, with the rest retrieved from reference TRBV3-1 and TRBJ1-1, is DTAVSQTPKYLVTQMGNDKSIKCEQNLGHDTMYWYKQDSKKFLKIMFSYNNKELIINETVPNRFSPKSPDKAHLNLHINSLELGDSAVYFCASSHSARDTEAFFGQGTRLTVV.

This clonotype was observed many times. J is TRBJ2-7 and V is TRBV10-3; D uncertain. The CDR3 has 15 residues. The germline CDR1 and CDR2 sequences are ENHRY and SYGVKD. V dropped 6 bases and J dropped 0 bases, with 15 bases sitting between them. Here the CDR3 reads CAIRPDLGISYEQYF. DNA of the CDR3: TGTGCCATCAGGCCAGATCTGGGGATCTCCTACGAGCAGTACTTC.